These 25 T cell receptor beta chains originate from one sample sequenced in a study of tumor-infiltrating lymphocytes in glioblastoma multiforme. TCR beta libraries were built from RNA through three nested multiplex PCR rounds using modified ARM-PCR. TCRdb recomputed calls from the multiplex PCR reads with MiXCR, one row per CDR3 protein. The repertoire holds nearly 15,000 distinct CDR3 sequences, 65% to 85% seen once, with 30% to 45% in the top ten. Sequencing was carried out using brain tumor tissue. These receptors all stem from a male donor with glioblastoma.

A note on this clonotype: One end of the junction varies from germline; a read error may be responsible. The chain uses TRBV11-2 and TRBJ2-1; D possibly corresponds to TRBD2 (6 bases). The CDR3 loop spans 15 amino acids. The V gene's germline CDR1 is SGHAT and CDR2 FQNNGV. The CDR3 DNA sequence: TGTGCCAGCAGCTACCACGCGGGAACCCTGAATGGGCAGTTCTTC. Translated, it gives CASSYHAGTLNGQFF.

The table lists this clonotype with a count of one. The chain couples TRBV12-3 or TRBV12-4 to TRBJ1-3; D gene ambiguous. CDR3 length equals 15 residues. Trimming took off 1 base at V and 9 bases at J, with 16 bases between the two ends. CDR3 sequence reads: CASSLGASRMGTIYF. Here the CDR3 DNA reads TGTGCCAGCAGTTTAGGTGCGTCCCGAATGGGCACCATATATTTT.

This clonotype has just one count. The CDR3 spells CASSLVGGSYGYTF. The CDR3 DNA is TGTGCCAGCAGTTTAGTGGGGGGCAGCTATGGCTACACCTTC. The chain joins TRBV12-3 or TRBV12-4 to TRBJ1-2, with a weak D call TRBD1 (6 bases). This CDR3 has 14 residues. Trimming cost V 1 base and J 4 bases, with 10 bases left between them.

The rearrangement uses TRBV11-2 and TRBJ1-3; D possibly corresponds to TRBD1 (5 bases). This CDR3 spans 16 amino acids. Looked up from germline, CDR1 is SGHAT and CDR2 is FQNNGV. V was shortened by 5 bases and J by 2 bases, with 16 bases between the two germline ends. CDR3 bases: TGTGCCAGCAGCCCCCAATTCGACAGTACTGGAAACACCATATATTTT. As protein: CASSPQFDSTGNTIYF.

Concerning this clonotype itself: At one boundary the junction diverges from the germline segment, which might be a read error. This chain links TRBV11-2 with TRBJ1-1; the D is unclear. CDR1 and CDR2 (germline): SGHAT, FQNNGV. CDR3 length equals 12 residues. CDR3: CPSSLVQWVALF. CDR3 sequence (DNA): TGTCCCAGCAGCTTAGTACAGTGGGTAGCTCTCTTT.

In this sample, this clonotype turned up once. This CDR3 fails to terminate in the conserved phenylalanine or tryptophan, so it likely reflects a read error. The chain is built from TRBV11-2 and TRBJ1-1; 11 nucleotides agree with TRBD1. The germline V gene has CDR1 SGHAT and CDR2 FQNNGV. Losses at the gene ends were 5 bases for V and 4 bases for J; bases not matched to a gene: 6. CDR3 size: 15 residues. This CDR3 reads CASSPKGQGGTEAFL. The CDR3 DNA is TGTGCCAGCAGCCCAAAGGGACAGGGGGGCACTGAAGCTTTCCTT.

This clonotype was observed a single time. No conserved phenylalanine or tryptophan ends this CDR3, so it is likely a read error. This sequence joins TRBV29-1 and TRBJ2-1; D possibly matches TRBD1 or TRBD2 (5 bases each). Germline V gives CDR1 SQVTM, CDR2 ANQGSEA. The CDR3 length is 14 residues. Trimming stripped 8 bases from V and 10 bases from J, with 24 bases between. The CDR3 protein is CSTRDVGSYEEQFV. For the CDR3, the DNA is TGCAGCACTCGGGACGTGGGCTCCTACGAGGAGCAGTTCGTC.

CDR3 in DNA: TGCGCCAGTATGGACGGAGCATTAACGGGAGATTTGGCTGAGCAGTTCTTC. Amino acids: CASMDGALTGDLAEQFF. V is TRBV5-1 and J is TRBJ2-1; D is possibly TRBD2 (6 bases). Germline V gene data show CDR1 as SGHRS and CDR2 as YFSETQ. The length of the CDR3 is 17 residues. Deletions cut 8 bases from V and 9 bases from J, with 30 bases between.

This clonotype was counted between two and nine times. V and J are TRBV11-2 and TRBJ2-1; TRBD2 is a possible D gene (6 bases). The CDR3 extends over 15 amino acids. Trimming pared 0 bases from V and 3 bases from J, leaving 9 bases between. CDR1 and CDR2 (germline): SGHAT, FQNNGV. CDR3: CASSLDGTHYNEQFF. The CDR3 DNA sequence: TGTGCCAGCAGCTTAGACGGGACTCACTACAATGAGCAGTTCTTC.

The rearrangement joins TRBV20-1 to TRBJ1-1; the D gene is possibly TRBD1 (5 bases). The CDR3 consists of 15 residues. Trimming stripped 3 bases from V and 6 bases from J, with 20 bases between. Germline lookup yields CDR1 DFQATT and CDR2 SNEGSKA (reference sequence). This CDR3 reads CSARDVGGLWSEAFF. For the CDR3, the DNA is TGCAGTGCTAGGGATGTGGGGGGACTTTGGTCTGAAGCTTTCTTT.

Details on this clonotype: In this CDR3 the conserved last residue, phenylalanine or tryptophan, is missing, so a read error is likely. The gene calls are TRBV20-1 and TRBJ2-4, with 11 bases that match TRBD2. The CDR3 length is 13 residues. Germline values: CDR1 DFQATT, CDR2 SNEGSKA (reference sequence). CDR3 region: CSSRLAGRNTQYY. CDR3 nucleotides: TGCAGTTCGAGACTAGCGGGAAGGAACACTCAGTACTAC.

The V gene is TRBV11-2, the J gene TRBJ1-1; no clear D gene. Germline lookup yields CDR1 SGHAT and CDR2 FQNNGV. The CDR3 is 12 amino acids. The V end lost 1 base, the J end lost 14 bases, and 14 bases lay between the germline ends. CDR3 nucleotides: TGTGCCAGCAGCTTAGCACACGGGGTAGCGTTCTTT. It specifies CASSLAHGVAFF.

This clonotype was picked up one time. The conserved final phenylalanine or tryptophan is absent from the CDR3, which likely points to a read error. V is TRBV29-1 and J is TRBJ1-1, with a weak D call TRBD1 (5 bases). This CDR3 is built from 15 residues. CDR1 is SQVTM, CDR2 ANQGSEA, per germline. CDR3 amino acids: CNVSAGTSGNTEAFC. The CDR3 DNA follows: TGTAACGTATCCGCCGGGACCTCGGGTAACACTGAAGCTTTCTGT.

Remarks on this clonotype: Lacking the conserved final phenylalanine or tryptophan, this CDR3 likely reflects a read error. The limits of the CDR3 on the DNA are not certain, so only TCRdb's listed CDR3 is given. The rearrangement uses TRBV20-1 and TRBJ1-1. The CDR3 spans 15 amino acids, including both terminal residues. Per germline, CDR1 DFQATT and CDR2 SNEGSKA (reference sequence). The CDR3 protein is CSARDGGGLGSEAFP.

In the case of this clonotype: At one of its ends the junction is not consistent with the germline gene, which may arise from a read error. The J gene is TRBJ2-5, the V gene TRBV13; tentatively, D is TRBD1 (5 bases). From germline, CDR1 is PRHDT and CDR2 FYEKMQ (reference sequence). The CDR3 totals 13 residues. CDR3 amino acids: CASSLGREETHYF. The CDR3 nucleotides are TGTGCCAGCAGCTTGGGCAGGGAAGAGACCCATTACTTC.

CDR3 DNA: TGCAGTGCTCGCCCGGGACTAGCCAAAAACATTCAGTACTTC. Protein product: CSARPGLAKNIQYF. V usage is TRBV20-1 and J usage is TRBJ2-4, with D maybe TRBD2 (6 bases). Germline values: CDR1 DFQATT, CDR2 SNEGSKA (reference sequence). V shed 5 bases and J shed 0 bases, with 11 bases lying between them. The CDR3 is 14 amino acids.

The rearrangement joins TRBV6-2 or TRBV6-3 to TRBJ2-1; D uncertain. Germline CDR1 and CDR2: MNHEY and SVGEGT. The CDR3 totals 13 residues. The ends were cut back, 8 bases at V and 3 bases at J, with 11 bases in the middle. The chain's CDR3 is CASSSVDYNEQFF. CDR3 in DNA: TGTGCCAGCTCCTCGGTGGACTACAATGAGCAGTTCTTC.

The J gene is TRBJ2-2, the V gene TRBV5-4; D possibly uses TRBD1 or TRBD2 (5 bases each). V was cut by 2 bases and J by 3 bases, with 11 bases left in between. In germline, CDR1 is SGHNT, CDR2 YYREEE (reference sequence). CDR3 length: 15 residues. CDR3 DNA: TGTGCCAGCAGCTTCGGGACGAGAGACACCGGGGAGCTGTTTTTT. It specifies CASSFGTRDTGELFF.

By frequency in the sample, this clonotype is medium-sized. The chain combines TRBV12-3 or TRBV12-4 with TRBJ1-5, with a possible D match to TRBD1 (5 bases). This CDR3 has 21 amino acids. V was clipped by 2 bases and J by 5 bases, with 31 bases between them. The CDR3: CASSLKSWGNREAVLYQPQHF. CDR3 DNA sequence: TGTGCCAGCAGTTTAAAGTCTTGGGGGAACCGGGAAGCCGTTCTATATCAGCCCCAGCATTTT.

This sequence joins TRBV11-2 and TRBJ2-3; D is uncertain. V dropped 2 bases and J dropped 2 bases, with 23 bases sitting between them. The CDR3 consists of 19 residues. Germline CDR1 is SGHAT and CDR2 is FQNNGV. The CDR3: CASSLNLQGDQAVTDTQYF. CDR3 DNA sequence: TGTGCCAGCAGCTTAAATCTACAAGGCGATCAGGCCGTCACAGATACGCAGTATTTT.

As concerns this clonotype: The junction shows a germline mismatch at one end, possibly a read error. CDR3 protein: CVSSMGGGTQTQHF. The DNA for the CDR3 is TGTGTCAGCAGTATGGGGGGCGGGACCCAGACCCAGCATTTT. The genes are TRBV11-2 and TRBJ1-5, with a possible D match to TRBD1 (6 bases). The CDR3 sequence is 14 residues long. Germline values: CDR1 SGHAT, CDR2 FQNNGV.

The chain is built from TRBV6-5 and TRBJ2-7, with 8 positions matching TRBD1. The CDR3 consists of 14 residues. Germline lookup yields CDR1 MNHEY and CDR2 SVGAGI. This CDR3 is CVRSSDRGYYEQYF. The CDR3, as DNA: TGTGTCAGGAGCTCCGACAGGGGCTACTACGAGCAGTACTTC.

The DNA for the CDR3 is TGTGCCAGCAGCCCTGGACTCGGGGAGGGCTACGAGCAGTACTTC. It translates to CASSPGLGEGYEQYF. This chain uses TRBV12-3 or TRBV12-4 with TRBJ2-7, with 7 bases fitting TRBD2. The CDR3 extends over 15 amino acids. After removal of 6 bases from V and 3 bases from J, the junction contained 11 bases not matched to a gene.

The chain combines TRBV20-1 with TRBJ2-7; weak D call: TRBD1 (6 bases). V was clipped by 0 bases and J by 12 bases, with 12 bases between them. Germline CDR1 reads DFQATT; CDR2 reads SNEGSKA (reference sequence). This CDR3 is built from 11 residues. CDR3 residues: CSAREAGAVYF. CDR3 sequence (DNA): TGCAGTGCTAGAGAGGCAGGGGCGGTGTACTTC.

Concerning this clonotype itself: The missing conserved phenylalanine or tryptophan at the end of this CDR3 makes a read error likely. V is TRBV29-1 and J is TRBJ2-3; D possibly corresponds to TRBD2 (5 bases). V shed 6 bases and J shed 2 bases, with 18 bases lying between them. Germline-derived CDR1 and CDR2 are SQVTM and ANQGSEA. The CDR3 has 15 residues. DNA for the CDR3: TGCAGCGTGACTATCGGGGTTGCCTACACAGATACGCAGTATCTT. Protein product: CSVTIGVAYTDTQYL.